This TCR beta chain was documented in a study of human T cells and chemical hapten exposure. Via MiXCR, TCRdb re-called the RACE reads, giving one row per CDR3 protein. Of about 340,000 distinct CDR3 sequences in the sample, approximately 6.3% are singletons; the top ten hold around 8.2%. In this sample, this clonotype turned up many times. As yet, its antigen is unknown. Overall study results and limits: Compared with pre-sensitization or healthy control sets, expanded TCRs clustered more.

Time point indicated: patch test 1, 2 weeks after DPC sensitization. Treatment reported: therapeutic diphenylcyclopropenone sensitization with weekly scalp DPC. Deletions cut 4 bases from V and 2 bases from J, with 10 bases between. This CDR3 has 14 amino acids. The germline CDR1 and CDR2 sequences are MNHEY and SVGEGT. This chain uses TRBV6-2 or TRBV6-3 with TRBJ2-3; D remains unclear. The material was whole blood, obtained in connection with sensitization to the hapten diphenylcyclopropenone (DPC). The sequence derives from a woman between 18 and 29 years old with alopecia areata. Some clones in this sample may be carry-over from other donors' samples. The CDR3 protein is CASSWLQTTDTQYF. DNA for the CDR3: TGTGCCAGCAGTTGGCTCCAGACCACAGATACGCAGTATTTT.